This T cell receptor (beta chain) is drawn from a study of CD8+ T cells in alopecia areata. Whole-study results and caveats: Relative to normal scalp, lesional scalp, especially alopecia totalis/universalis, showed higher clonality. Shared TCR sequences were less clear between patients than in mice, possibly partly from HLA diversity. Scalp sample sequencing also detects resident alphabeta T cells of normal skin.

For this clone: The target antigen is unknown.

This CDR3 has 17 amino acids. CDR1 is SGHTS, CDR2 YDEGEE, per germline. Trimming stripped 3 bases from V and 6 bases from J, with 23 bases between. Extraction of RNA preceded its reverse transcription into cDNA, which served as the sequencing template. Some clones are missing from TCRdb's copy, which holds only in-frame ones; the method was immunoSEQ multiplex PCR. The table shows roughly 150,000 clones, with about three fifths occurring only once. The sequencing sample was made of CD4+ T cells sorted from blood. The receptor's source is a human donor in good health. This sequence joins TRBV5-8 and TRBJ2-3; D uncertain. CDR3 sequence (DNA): TGTGCCAGCAGCTACTCAACCGGTGCGGCAAGTCGGGATACGCAGTATTTT. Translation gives CASSYSTGAASRDTQYF.